The 5 T cell receptor beta chains below all came from one sample that was sequenced in a study of T cell changes during pregnancy in multiple sclerosis. Produced via immunoSEQ multiplex PCR; TCRdb's table is partial and in-frame only. The table has 100,000 to 130,000 clones, just under 95% seen once; the top ten hold roughly 0.82%. The sequencing used peripheral blood, collected in the third trimester of pregnancy. Receptors were obtained from a female donor in good health, enrolled as a control in a pregnancy study.

The chain is built from TRBV6-1 and TRBJ1-6, with D unresolved. V was trimmed by 1 base and J by 7 bases, leaving 23 bases between them. CDR3 length: 19 amino acids. Germline V CDR1 and CDR2: MNHNS, SASEGT. This CDR3 is CASSEVGREFVVTNSPLHF. Written as DNA, the CDR3 is TGTGCCAGCAGTGAAGTAGGTAGGGAGTTTGTCGTAACGAATTCACCCCTCCACTTT.

The chain uses TRBV30 and TRBJ2-1; 10 bases match TRBD2. The CDR3 runs 16 residues. The V segment lost 1 base and the J segment 9 bases; nucleotides outside the gene matches: 12. Germline CDR1 and CDR2: GTSNPN and SVGIG (reference sequence). CDR3 protein: CAWSARSGGGLGEQFF. CDR3 DNA: TGTGCCTGGAGTGCCCGAAGCGGGGGGGGCCTCGGTGAGCAGTTCTTC.

This rearrangement joins TRBV6-4 to TRBJ2-3; 7 bases map to TRBD2. V shed 5 bases, J shed 1 base, and the junction held 6 bases outside the gene matches. The CDR3 has 15 amino acids. Germline V lookup: CDR1 MRHNA, CDR2 SNTAGT. CDR3 nucleotides: TGTGCCAGCAGTTTGGAGGCGGGGGGCACAGATACGCAGTATTTT. Translating it yields CASSLEAGGTDTQYF.

V and J are TRBV9 and TRBJ2-3; D may be TRBD2 (6 bases). The CDR3 is 15 amino acids. Trimming pared 7 bases from V and 4 bases from J, leaving 19 bases between. Per the germline V gene, CDR1 is SGDLS and CDR2 is YYNGEE. The CDR3 here is CASAGPTRLADTQYF. As DNA, the CDR3 is TGTGCCAGCGCCGGACCAACTAGACTAGCAGATACGCAGTATTTT. The entire variable domain, with the rest obtained from reference TRBV9 and TRBJ2-3, is as follows: DSGVTQTPKHLITATGQRVTLRCSPRSGDLSVYWYQQSLDQGLQFLIQYYNGEERAKGNILERFSAQQFPDLHSELNLSSLELGDSALYFCASAGPTRLADTQYFGPGTRLTVL.

This rearrangement joins TRBV7-2 to TRBJ1-1, with D maybe TRBD1 (5 bases). In germline, CDR1 is SGHTA, CDR2 FQGNSA. Trimming took 1 base from V and 3 from J, leaving 15 bases between them. The CDR3 has 16 residues. CDR3 residues: CASSLVHRTSHTEAFF. CDR3 DNA: TGTGCCAGCAGCTTAGTGCATCGGACATCCCACACTGAAGCTTTCTTT.